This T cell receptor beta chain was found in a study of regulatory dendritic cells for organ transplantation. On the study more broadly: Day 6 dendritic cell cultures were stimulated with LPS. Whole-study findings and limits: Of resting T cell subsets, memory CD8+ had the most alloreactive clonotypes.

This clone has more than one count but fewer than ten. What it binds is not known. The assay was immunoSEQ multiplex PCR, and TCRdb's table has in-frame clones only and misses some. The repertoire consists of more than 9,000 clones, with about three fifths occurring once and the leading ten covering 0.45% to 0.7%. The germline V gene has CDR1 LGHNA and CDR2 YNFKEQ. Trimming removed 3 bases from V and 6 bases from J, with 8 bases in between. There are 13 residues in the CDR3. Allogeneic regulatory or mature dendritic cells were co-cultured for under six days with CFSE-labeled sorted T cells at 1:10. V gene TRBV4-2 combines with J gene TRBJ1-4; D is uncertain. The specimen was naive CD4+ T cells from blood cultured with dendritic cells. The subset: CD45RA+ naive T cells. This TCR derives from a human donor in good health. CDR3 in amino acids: CASSQREDEKLFF. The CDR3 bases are TGTGCCAGCAGCCAGCGGGAGGATGAAAAACTGTTTTTT.